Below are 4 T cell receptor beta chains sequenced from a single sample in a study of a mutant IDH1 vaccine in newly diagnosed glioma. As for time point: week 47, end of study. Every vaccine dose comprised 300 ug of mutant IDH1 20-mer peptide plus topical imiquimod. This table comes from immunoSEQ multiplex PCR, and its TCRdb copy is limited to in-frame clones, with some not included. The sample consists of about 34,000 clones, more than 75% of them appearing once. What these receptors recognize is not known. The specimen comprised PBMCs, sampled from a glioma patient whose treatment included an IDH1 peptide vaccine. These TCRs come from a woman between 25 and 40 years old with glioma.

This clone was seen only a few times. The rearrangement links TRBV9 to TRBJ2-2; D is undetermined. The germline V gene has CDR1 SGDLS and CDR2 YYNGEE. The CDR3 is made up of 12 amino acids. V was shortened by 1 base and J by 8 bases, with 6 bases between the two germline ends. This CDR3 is CASSVRSGELFF. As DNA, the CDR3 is TGTGCCAGCAGCGTACGTTCGGGGGAGCTGTTTTTT.

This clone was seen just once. The CDR3: CASSPEGRLKETQYF. The CDR3 bases are TGTGCCAGCAGTCCGGAGGGGCGCCTTAAAGAGACCCAGTACTTC. The genes are TRBV5-4 and TRBJ2-5, with D perhaps matching TRBD2 (6 bases). The CDR3 is made up of 15 amino acids. Germline V gene sequence: CDR1 SGHNT, CDR2 YYREEE (reference sequence). V lost 5 bases, J lost 3 bases, and 17 bases lay in between.

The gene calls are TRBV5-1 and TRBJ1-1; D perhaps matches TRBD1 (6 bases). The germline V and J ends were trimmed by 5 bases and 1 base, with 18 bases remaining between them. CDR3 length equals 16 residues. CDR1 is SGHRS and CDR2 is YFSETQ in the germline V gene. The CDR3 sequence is CASRGAQGLKNTEAFF. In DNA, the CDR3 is TGCGCCAGCAGGGGGGCGCAGGGACTCAAGAACACTGAAGCTTTCTTT.

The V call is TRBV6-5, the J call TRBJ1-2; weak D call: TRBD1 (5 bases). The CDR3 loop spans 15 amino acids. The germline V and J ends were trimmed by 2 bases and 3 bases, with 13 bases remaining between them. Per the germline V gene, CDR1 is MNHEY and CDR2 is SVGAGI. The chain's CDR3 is CASSYDPGDYYGYTF. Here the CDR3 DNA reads TGTGCCAGCAGTTACGATCCGGGGGACTACTATGGCTACACCTTC.